This T cell receptor (beta chain) appears in the sequencing data of a study of cytomegalovirus exposure and HLA in healthy donors. PCR involved 60 Vbeta and 13 Jbeta primers. The data were produced by immunoSEQ multiplex PCR, yet TCRdb's version contains in-frame clones alone and is incomplete. The table has 130,000 or so clones, just under 80% seen once. This clone was seen once. This TCR derives from a woman under 30 in good health and CMV-seronegative. Sequences were obtained from PBMCs.

CDR3: CAIRTGAEAFF. CDR3 sequence (DNA): TGTGCCATCAGGACAGGCGCTGAAGCTTTCTTT. V gene TRBV10-3 combines with J gene TRBJ1-1, with TRBD1 as a possible D gene (6 bases). The CDR3 length is 11 residues. The ends were cut back, 6 bases at V and 6 bases at J, with 8 bases in the middle. Germline CDR1 ENHRY, CDR2 SYGVKD.